A selection of T cell receptor beta chains follows, all from one sample in a study of T cell changes during pregnancy in multiple sclerosis. Clones were read by immunoSEQ multiplex PCR, and TCRdb kept only the in-frame ones, dropping some. Of about 57,000 clones listed, under 95% were seen once; the top ten hold 3% to 4%. The sequenced sample was peripheral blood, obtained after pregnancy. These receptors all stem from a female donor in good health, enrolled as a control in a pregnancy study. CDR3s include the opening cysteine and the closing phenylalanine or tryptophan. A D gene is named only where the DNA matches it firmly. Size is omitted from some rows. Given values are once, few, many or a class for expanded clones.

d_gene,v_gene,j_gene,abundance,CDR3nt,CDR3aa
TRBD1,TRBV29-1,TRBJ2-5,NA,TGCAGCGTTGACCGGGACAGGGAGTACCCTTGGGAGACCCAGTACTTC,CSVDRDREYPWETQYF
TRBD1,TRBV9,TRBJ2-7,NA,TGTGCCAGCAGCGCGACAGGGTTAGGGACCTACGAGCAGTACTTC,CASSATGLGTYEQYF
TRBD1,TRBV7-2,TRBJ2-3,NA,TGTGCCAGCAGCTTAAGGCAGGGGGCGAGGACAGATACGCAGTATTTT,CASSLRQGARTDTQYF
TRBD2,TRBV7-2,TRBJ2-7,once,TGTGCCAGCAGCGTTACCGGGACTAGCGGGAGGTCCTCCTCGGGGGAGCAGTACTTC,CASSVTGTSGRSSSGEQYF
TRBD2,TRBV7-2,TRBJ2-7,NA,TGTGCCAGCAGCTTATCCTCCCTAGCGGGGGTCTACGAGCAGTACTTC,CASSLSSLAGVYEQYF
TRBD2,TRBV5-1,TRBJ2-3,NA,TGCGCCAGCAGCTTCGGGACTAGCGGAAGCACAGATACGCAGTATTTT,CASSFGTSGSTDTQYF
TRBD2,TRBV29-1,TRBJ2-5,NA,TGCAGCGTTGAAGATCTCGGTAGCGGGCCGATGATAGTAGAGACCCAGTACTTC,CSVEDLGSGPMIVETQYF
TRBD1,TRBV14,TRBJ1-2,NA,TGTGCCAGCAGCCTCAACAGGGGAAATGGCTACACCTTC,CASSLNRGNGYTF
NA,TRBV13,TRBJ2-3,once,TGTGCCAGCAGCCCCTCTAGCACAGATACGCAGTATTTT,CASSPSSTDTQYF
TRBD2,TRBV5-5,TRBJ2-7,NA,TGTGCCAGCACCCCGGGGGGGGGCCGCGAGCAGTACTTC,CASTPGGGREQYF
TRBD2,TRBV19,TRBJ2-1,NA,TGTGCCAGTAGTCCACGACTAGCGGGAGGGCCACTCTACAATGAGCAGTTCTTC,CASSPRLAGGPLYNEQFF
NA,TRBV28,TRBJ1-1,NA,TGTGCCAGCACCCTCAACACTGAAGCTTTCTTT,CASTLNTEAFF
NA,TRBV4-2,TRBJ1-5,once,TGTGCCAGCAGCCAAGCGGAAGGGGAACAGCCCCAGCATTTT,CASSQAEGEQPQHF
NA,TRBV9,TRBJ2-1,NA,TGTGCCAGCAGCGTAGAGCGAGGGGGAGCCACCTACAATGAGCAGTTCTTC,CASSVERGGATYNEQFF
TRBD2,TRBV30,TRBJ2-3,NA,TGTGCCTGGGGAAAAGCGGGGGGGCGCGCAGATACGCAGTATTTT,CAWGKAGGRADTQYF
NA,TRBV18,TRBJ1-5,NA,TGTGCCAGCTCCTACTCGGGGAATCAGCCCCAGCATTTT,CASSYSGNQPQHF
NA,TRBV5-6,TRBJ2-6,NA,TGTGCCAGCAGCGAGGCAGGCAGAGCGGTTGGGGCCAACGTCCTGACTTTC,CASSEAGRAVGANVLTF
TRBD1,TRBV7-2,TRBJ2-2,NA,TGTGCCAGCATCGTTTCACAGGGGACCGGGGAGCTGTTTTTT,CASIVSQGTGELFF
TRBD1,TRBV27,TRBJ1-2,NA,TGTGCCAGCAGAAAGACAGGGCCGTATGGCTACACCTTC,CASRKTGPYGYTF
NA,TRBV27,TRBJ2-1,NA,TGTGCCAGCAGGGACGTGGGGCTTGACTACAATGAGCAGTTCTTC,CASRDVGLDYNEQFF
NA,TRBV4-3,TRBJ2-1,once,TGCGCCAGCAGCCAGTCTTTTAGTCCGGGACACCATTACAATGAGCAGTTCTTC,CASSQSFSPGHHYNEQFF
TRBD2,TRBV4-2,TRBJ2-7,NA,TGTGCCAGCAGCCAAGCACTAGCGACCTACGAGCAGTACTTC,CASSQALATYEQYF
NA,TRBV4-1,TRBJ2-4,NA,TGCGCCAGCAGCCCACCAAGCGACATTCAGTACTTC,CASSPPSDIQYF
NA,TRBV30,TRBJ1-2,NA,TGTGCCTGGGTCAAACAGGGAACCCTCGGCTACACCTTC,CAWVKQGTLGYTF
TRBD2,TRBV7-3,TRBJ2-5,NA,TGTGCCAGCAGCCCCTTCGGGGGGGGCGGAGAGACCCAGTACTTC,CASSPFGGGGETQYF
NA,TRBV25-1,TRBJ1-1,NA,TGTGCCAGCAGTGAACCGGGTCGGGCTGAAGCTTTCTTT,CASSEPGRAEAFF
NA,TRBV30,TRBJ1-1,NA,TGTGCCTGCCAAAGGGGGGGAATGAACACTGAAGCTTTCTTT,CACQRGGMNTEAFF
TRBD1,TRBV19,TRBJ2-7,NA,TGTGCCAGTACCCCGGCGGGACAGGGGTACGAGCAGTACTTC,CASTPAGQGYEQYF
NA,TRBV28,TRBJ2-7,NA,TGTGCCAGCATTCTATCCGGGAGCTACGAGCAGTACTTC,CASILSGSYEQYF
TRBD2,TRBV6-5,TRBJ2-1,NA,TGTGCCAGCAGTACAACTAGCGGGAGGATCAATGAGCAGTTCTTC,CASSTTSGRINEQFF
NA,TRBV6-1,TRBJ2-1,NA,TGTGCCAGCACCCTCGGGAGCCCCAATGAGCAGTTCTTC,CASTLGSPNEQFF
NA,TRBV2,TRBJ2-7,NA,TGTGCCAGCAGGGACCAGGGGGAGCAGTACTTC,CASRDQGEQYF
NA,TRBV7-2,TRBJ1-5,NA,TGTGCCAGCAGCGGCGGGGGTTTTTTGCCCCAGCATTTT,CASSGGGFLPQHF
NA,TRBV18,TRBJ2-2,NA,TGTGCCAGCTCACCACCCTCCCGACAGGTCGGCGGGGAGCTGTTTTTT,CASSPPSRQVGGELFF
TRBD2,TRBV5-8,TRBJ2-1,NA,TGTGCCAGCAGCTCCACCCGACTAGCGGGGGTAGTATATGAGCAGTTCTTC,CASSSTRLAGVVYEQFF
NA,TRBV7-3,TRBJ1-6,once,TGTGCCAGCAGCCCCTGGGGGGATACTAGCTCCTATAATTCACCCCTCCACTTT,CASSPWGDTSSYNSPLHF
NA,TRBV12-2,TRBJ1-5,NA,TGTGCAAGTCGCTCAGGGGTCTATAGCAATCAGCCCCAGCATTTT,CASRSGVYSNQPQHF
NA,TRBV6-6,TRBJ1-1,NA,TGTGCCAGCAGTTACCAGATGGGGGGGACTGAAGCTTTCTTT,CASSYQMGGTEAFF
NA,TRBV4-1,TRBJ1-2,once,TGCGCCAGCAGCCCCCTGGCAGGGCCCTATGGCTACACCTTC,CASSPLAGPYGYTF
NA,TRBV6-5,TRBJ1-2,NA,TGTGCCAGCAGTTACGGCAACAGGGACGGCTACACCTTC,CASSYGNRDGYTF
TRBD1,TRBV5-4,TRBJ1-2,NA,TGTGCCAGCAGCGCGGGACAGGGGGATTGGGGCTACACCTTC,CASSAGQGDWGYTF
NA,TRBV5-6,TRBJ2-1,NA,TGTGCCAGCAGCTTGCTAGCGACGAGCTCCTACAATGAGCAGTTCTTC,CASSLLATSSYNEQFF
NA,TRBV9,TRBJ2-1,NA,TGTGCCAGCAGCTCCCTGGTCGGCAATGAGCAGTTCTTC,CASSSLVGNEQFF
NA,TRBV19,TRBJ1-1,NA,TGTGCCAGTAGTATAGATCCAGGTCCGGACACTGAAGCTTTCTTT,CASSIDPGPDTEAFF
NA,TRBV6-1,TRBJ1-6,few,TGTGCCAGCAGTGTTTTGGGAGATTCACCCCTCCACTTT,CASSVLGDSPLHF
TRBD1,TRBV9,TRBJ1-3,NA,TGTGCCAGCAGCGTAGTCGGACAGGGGGCCGCTGGAAACACCATATATTTT,CASSVVGQGAAGNTIYF
TRBD1,TRBV7-8,TRBJ1-2,NA,TGTGCCAGCAGCCCGAAAGACAGGGGAAGAGGCTACACCTTC,CASSPKDRGRGYTF
NA,TRBV18,TRBJ1-1,NA,TGTGCCAGCTCACCCCTGAGGAGCGGGGACACTGAAGCTTTCTTT,CASSPLRSGDTEAFF
NA,TRBV20-1,TRBJ2-3,NA,TGCAGTGCTGGACTATTGGATACGCAGTATTTT,CSAGLLDTQYF
NA,TRBV11-3,TRBJ2-3,once,TGTGCCAGCAATTCCGTTAGCGTTTCAAGCACAGATACGCAGTATTTT,CASNSVSVSSTDTQYF
NA,TRBV30,TRBJ1-2,once,TGTGCCTGGAGGGACATAGCTAACTATGGCTACACCTTC,CAWRDIANYGYTF
TRBD1,TRBV19,TRBJ1-6,NA,TGTGCCAGTAGTCCTCGGACAGGGGGCGGTAATTCACCCCTCCACTTT,CASSPRTGGGNSPLHF
TRBD1,TRBV6-1,TRBJ1-2,NA,TGTGCCAGCACCTCGACAGGGGCGGCCCCTGATGGCTACACCTTC,CASTSTGAAPDGYTF
NA,TRBV7-9,TRBJ1-3,NA,TGTGCCAGCAGCAGAGACCGGAGCTCTGGAAACACCATATATTTT,CASSRDRSSGNTIYF
NA,TRBV28,TRBJ2-7,NA,TGTGCCAGCAGTTTACCAAGCATGTACGAGCAGTACTTC,CASSLPSMYEQYF
NA,TRBV19,TRBJ2-1,NA,TGTGCCAGTAGTATAACAGTTAGCTCCTACAATGAGCAGTTCTTC,CASSITVSSYNEQFF
NA,TRBV28,TRBJ2-7,NA,TGTGCCAGCAGTTTATCCGGGCGGGACTACGAGCAGTACTTC,CASSLSGRDYEQYF
TRBD1,TRBV7-8,TRBJ1-5,NA,TGTGCCAGCAGCGCCGGGACAGGGGGTCAGCCCCAGCATTTT,CASSAGTGGQPQHF
TRBD2,TRBV4-2,TRBJ2-7,NA,TGTGCCAGCAGCCAAGGACTAGCGGGGTCCTACGAGCAGTACTTC,CASSQGLAGSYEQYF